The source of this T cell receptor (beta chain) is a study of spatial heterogeneity in lung cancer. Whole-study findings and limits: In tumors, expanded intratumoral alpha and beta TCR counts tracked mutation counts.

This clonotype was detected many times. Its antigen is unknown. TCRdb called the 5' RACE reads again in MiXCR, with one record for every CDR3 protein. This sample has 100,000 to 110,000 distinct CDR3 sequences, with around 4.8% found just once. As to time point: sample taken at primary tumor resection. More than 70 TRACERx patients with early, untreated non-small cell lung cancer donated samples. The CDR3 covers 17 residues. V lost 6 bases and J lost 5; bases outside the gene matches: 12. The sequence was obtained from a male donor with early-stage non-small cell lung cancer. This rearrangement joins TRBV12-3 or TRBV12-4 to TRBJ2-3, with 12 nucleotides matching TRBD2. Material: lung tumor tissue, obtained at surgery. The CDR3 DNA reads as TGTGCCAGCAGCTTACGTGGACTAGCGGGGCCAGGAGATACGCAGTATTTT. This codes for CASSLRGLAGPGDTQYF.